Shown below are 10 T cell receptor beta chains from a single sample sequenced in a study of naive and memory T cell subsets. Study-level results: Especially in CD8 cells, naive repertoires contained a few larger clonotypes, possibly CD45RA-re-expressing memory cells.

Their antigen targets remain unknown. Both TRBC1 and TRBC2 were covered by a beta constant-region primer of two equimolar oligonucleotides. Four rounds of PCR amplified the ligated cDNA using nested alpha and beta constant-region primers plus SP2. Each CDR3 protein is one row after TCRdb ran MiXCR on the UMI-ligation and nested PCR reads. This table has around 160,000 distinct CDR3 sequences, approximately 24% appearing once. The sample was naive CD4+ T cells from blood. The origin of the receptors is a human donor in good health.

This chain joins TRBV11-1 and TRBJ2-1, with 7 bases lining up with TRBD2. Per germline, CDR1 SGHAT and CDR2 FQDESV (reference sequence). Trimming cost V 4 bases and J 7 bases; bases outside gene matches: 7. The CDR3 has 14 amino acids. In DNA form, the CDR3 reads TGTGCCAGCAGCTCTTTGGGACTAAGGAATGAGCAGTTCTTC. It translates to CASSSLGLRNEQFF.

This chain connects TRBV24-1 to TRBJ2-7; D possibly corresponds to TRBD1 (6 bases). V lost 3 bases and J 2 bases, leaving 10 bases between the germline ends. Per the germline V gene, CDR1 is KGHDR and CDR2 is SFDVKD. This CDR3 has 14 residues. In DNA, the CDR3 is TGTGCCACCAGTGATACGGACAGAACCTACGAGCAGTACTTC. Translated, it gives CATSDTDRTYEQYF.

The chain uses TRBV18 and TRBJ2-7; D remains ambiguous. Per the germline V gene, CDR1 is KGHSH and CDR2 is LQKENI. V gave up 6 bases and J gave up 5 bases, with 20 bases separating them. CDR3 length: 15 amino acids. This CDR3 reads CASSPGRVGVDEQYF. The CDR3 DNA reads TGTGCCAGCTCGCCAGGAAGGGTTGGGGTGGACGAGCAGTACTTC.

This chain joins TRBV6-5 and TRBJ2-3; weak D call: TRBD2 (6 bases). The CDR3 has 16 amino acids. The germline CDR1 and CDR2 sequences are MNHEY and SVGAGI. Trimming cost V 1 base and J 1 base, with 12 bases left between them. The CDR3: CASSYYREYGTDTQYF. CDR3 DNA: TGTGCCAGCAGTTACTACCGGGAGTACGGCACAGATACGCAGTATTTT.

The V gene is TRBV7-2, the J gene TRBJ1-3; D gene uncertain. Looked up from germline, CDR1 is SGHTA and CDR2 is FQGNSA. V was clipped by 5 bases and J by 0 bases, with 14 bases between them. The CDR3 has 16 amino acids. The CDR3 nucleotides read TGTGCCAGCAGCGACTCCGGACTGCCCTCTGGAAACACCATATATTTT. Translation: CASSDSGLPSGNTIYF.

This chain joins TRBV7-9 and TRBJ2-3, with 10 bases that match TRBD2. CDR1 is SEHNR and CDR2 is FQNEAQ in the germline V gene (reference sequence). This CDR3 spans 21 amino acids. V lost 8 bases to trimming and J lost 0 bases; unmatched junction nucleotides: 23. The CDR3 loop is CASRRQYSGRPKDSSTDTQYF. The CDR3 DNA follows: TGTGCCAGCCGCCGACAGTATAGCGGGAGGCCAAAAGATTCTAGCACAGATACGCAGTATTTT.

The V call is TRBV29-1, the J call TRBJ2-7; TRBD1 matches at 8 bases. CDR3 length equals 14 residues. V was pared by 5 bases and J by 0 bases, with 6 bases of the junction left unmatched. Germline assignment: CDR1 SQVTM and CDR2 ANQGSEA. The CDR3 here is CSVRQGANSYEQYF. CDR3 coding DNA: TGCAGCGTTCGTCAGGGGGCCAACTCCTACGAGCAGTACTTC.

The chain couples TRBV20-1 to TRBJ1-6; D is undetermined. CDR3 length equals 16 residues. Trimming removed 1 base at V and 0 bases at J, with 10 bases between. Germline V lookup: CDR1 DFQATT, CDR2 SNEGSKA (reference sequence). The CDR3 is CSARGVVNSYNSPLHF. CDR3 in DNA: TGCAGTGCTAGAGGGGTCGTAAACTCCTATAATTCACCCCTCCACTTT.

This clonotype came up many times. The CDR3 loop is CASSLGDYSNEQFF. CDR3 DNA sequence: TGCGCCAGCAGCTTGGGGGACTACTCCAATGAGCAGTTCTTC. The genes are TRBV5-1 and TRBJ2-1; 7 bases match TRBD2. CDR3 length equals 14 residues. In germline, CDR1 is SGHRS, CDR2 YFSETQ. Trimming took 0 bases from V and 6 from J; bases not matched to a gene: 3. The variable domain in full, with the rest retrieved from reference TRBV5-1 and TRBJ2-1, is KAGVTQTPRYLIKTRGQQVTLSCSPISGHRSVSWYQQTPGQGLQFLFEYFSETQRNKGNFPGRFSGRQFSNSRSEMNVSTLELGDSALYLCASSLGDYSNEQFFGPGTRLTVL.

This chain links TRBV30 with TRBJ2-7; D is unresolved. CDR3 length: 14 residues. Germline V gene sequence: CDR1 GTSNPN, CDR2 SVGIG (reference sequence). V lost 0 bases, J lost 6 bases, and 15 bases lay in between. The CDR3 DNA sequence: TGTGCCTGGAGTGTTGGGAAGGGCGCTCGCGAGCAGTACTTC. It codes for CAWSVGKGAREQYF.